These 16 T cell receptor beta chains were sequenced from one sample in a study of blood T cell repertoires in COVID-19. Profiling relied on immunoSEQ multiplex PCR, and the TCRdb table lists in-frame clones only, not all of them. The sample carries approximately 240,000 clones, about nine tenths recorded once. The specimen was PBMCs or T cells enriched from blood (not recorded which). The receptors were sampled from a young woman with acute COVID-19.

The chain joins TRBV28 to TRBJ2-3; maybe TRBD2 (6 bases). CDR1 MDHEN and CDR2 SYDVKM come from the germline V gene. V lost 2 bases to trimming and J lost 6 bases, with 15 bases between them. This CDR3 has 15 residues. This CDR3 is CASSLEWLRGDTQYF. In nucleotides, the CDR3 is TGTGCCAGCAGTTTAGAATGGCTACGGGGGGATACGCAGTATTTT.

The chain joins TRBV11-2 to TRBJ2-3, with 8 bases matching TRBD1. The trim removed 5 bases at V and 0 bases at J, leaving 7 bases unmatched. CDR3 length equals 16 residues. Germline V gene sequence: CDR1 SGHAT, CDR2 FQNNGV. The CDR3 DNA reads TGTGCCAGCAGCAGGCGACAGGGGTCTAGCACAGATACGCAGTATTTT. Protein sequence: CASSRRQGSSTDTQYF.

The chain uses TRBV3-1 (or the pseudogene TRBV3-2) and TRBJ2-1; the match to TRBD2 covers 10 bases. The CDR3 sequence is 17 residues long. Trimming at V came to 3 bases and at J to 3 bases, leaving 8 bases not matched to a gene. CDR1 LGHDT and CDR2 YNNKEL come from the germline V gene (reference sequence). The CDR3 region is CASSQSLGTSDYNEQFF. The CDR3 region has the DNA TGTGCCAGCAGCCAGAGCCTCGGGACTAGCGACTACAATGAGCAGTTCTTC.

V gene TRBV14 combines with J gene TRBJ1-6; D is ambiguous. Germline assignment: CDR1 SGHDN and CDR2 FVKESK. The germline V and J ends were trimmed by 1 base and 12 bases, with 19 bases remaining between them. The CDR3 is 16 amino acids. For the CDR3, the DNA is TGTGCCAGCAGCCAAGCGACCCCTCACGCGGGGTTACCCCTCCACTTT. Translated: CASSQATPHAGLPLHF.

This clone appeared once. The chain joins TRBV27 to TRBJ2-1, with D uncertain. Germline CDR1 is MNHEY and CDR2 is SMNVEV (reference sequence). The germline V and J ends were trimmed by 5 bases and 7 bases, with 18 bases remaining between them. The CDR3 is made up of 15 amino acids. The CDR3 protein is CASSLQGLDKNEQFF. The CDR3 bases are TGTGCCAGCAGTCTCCAAGGCCTTGACAAGAATGAGCAGTTCTTC.

This chain links TRBV11-2 with TRBJ2-5; 8 bases are a match to TRBD2. The germline V gene encodes CDR1 SGHAT and CDR2 FQNNGV. The CDR3 runs 13 residues. The trim removed 1 base at V and 6 bases at J, leaving 1 base unmatched. CDR3 sequence reads: CASSLAGGKTQYF. Here the CDR3 DNA reads TGTGCCAGCAGCTTAGCGGGAGGGAAGACCCAGTACTTC. Supplemented by reference TRBV11-2 and TRBJ2-5, the full variable domain reads EAGVAQSPRYKIIEKRQSVAFWCNPISGHATLYWYQQILGQGPKLLIQFQNNGVVDDSQLPKDRFSAERLKGVDSTLKIQPAKLEDSAVYLCASSLAGGKTQYFGPGTRLLVL.

This clone was picked up one time. This chain connects TRBV28 to TRBJ2-6, with unresolved D. The CDR3 extends over 15 amino acids. Trimming pared 5 bases from V and 12 bases from J, leaving 20 bases between. Per the germline V gene, CDR1 is MDHEN and CDR2 is SYDVKM. The DNA for the CDR3 is TGTGCCAGCAGTCCAATTGATCAGGCACCCACCGTCCTGACTTTC. This gives the protein CASSPIDQAPTVLTF.

This chain connects TRBV27 to TRBJ1-5; D is ambiguous. The CDR3 consists of 13 residues. V was pared by 2 bases and J by 4 bases, with 6 bases between. The V gene's germline CDR1 is MNHEY and CDR2 SMNVEV (reference sequence). CDR3 protein: CASSLQQNQPQHF. The CDR3 coding sequence is TGTGCCAGCAGTTTACAACAGAATCAGCCCCAGCATTTT.

This chain connects TRBV19 to TRBJ1-1; D gene ambiguous. V was trimmed by 2 bases and J by 7 bases, leaving 14 bases between them. The CDR3 runs to 14 residues. CDR1 is LNHDA, CDR2 SQIVND, per germline (reference sequence). The CDR3 DNA reads TGTGCCAGTAGTATAAACGCCGGGGAGATTGAAGCTTTCTTT. Protein product: CASSINAGEIEAFF. Full variable domain (outside the CDR3, taken from reference TRBV19 and TRBJ1-1): DGGITQSPKYLFRKEGQNVTLSCEQNLNHDAMYWYRQDPGQGLRLIYYSQIVNDFQKGDIAEGYSVSREKKESFPLTVTSAQKNPTAFYLCASSINAGEIEAFFGQGTRLTVV.

The chain links TRBV6-6 to TRBJ1-3; D possibly corresponds to TRBD1 (5 bases). This CDR3 comprises 14 residues. Germline CDR1 MNHNY, CDR2 SVGAGI (reference sequence). Trimming took 4 bases from V and 4 from J, leaving 11 bases between them. CDR3 nucleotides: TGTGCCAGCAGTTTCGGGGGGATCGGAAACACCATATATTTT. Its translation: CASSFGGIGNTIYF.

The chain carries TRBV10-3 and TRBJ1-2, with TRBD1 matching 8 bases. J was trimmed by 2 bases and V by 2 bases; bases with no gene match: 7. Germline CDR1 reads ENHRY; CDR2 reads SYGVKD. The CDR3 is 16 residues long. CDR3 residues: CAISEGSRGLNYGYTF. CDR3 bases: TGTGCCATCAGTGAGGGCAGCAGGGGGCTAAACTATGGCTACACCTTC.

The V call is TRBV2, the J call TRBJ1-5; D unclear. Per the germline V gene, CDR1 is SNHLY and CDR2 is FYNNEI. V lost 8 bases to trimming and J lost 3 bases, with 14 bases between them. The CDR3 length is 14 residues. This CDR3 reads CASGRMESNQPQHF. The DNA of the CDR3 is TGTGCCAGCGGCAGAATGGAGTCCAATCAGCCCCAGCATTTT.

In its sample, this clone was seen once. This chain connects TRBV2 to TRBJ2-3; no reliable D call. V lost 9 bases and J lost 2, with 6 bases in between. This CDR3 contains 11 residues. CDR1 is SNHLY and CDR2 is FYNNEI in the germline V gene. The CDR3 sequence: CASTPTDTQYF. CDR3 DNA: TGTGCCAGTACTCCCACAGATACGCAGTATTTT.

This chain uses TRBV7-9 with TRBJ2-7, with a tentative D call TRBD2 (5 bases). Trimming stripped 1 base from V and 2 bases from J, with 12 bases between. The germline gives CDR1 SEHNR, CDR2 FQNEAQ (reference sequence). This CDR3 has 15 amino acids. CDR3 amino acids: CASSLDWPGTYEQYF. The CDR3 nucleotides read TGTGCCAGCAGCTTAGATTGGCCGGGGACCTACGAGCAGTACTTC. Supplemented by reference TRBV7-9 and TRBJ2-7, the full variable domain reads DTGVSQNPRHKITKRGQNVTFRCDPISEHNRLYWYRQTLGQGPEFLTYFQNEAQLEKSRLLSDRFSAERPKGSFSTLEIQRTEQGDSAMYLCASSLDWPGTYEQYFGPGTRLTVT.

J is TRBJ2-3 and V is TRBV6-2 or TRBV6-3, with 9 bases lining up with TRBD2. Per the germline V gene, CDR1 is MNHEY and CDR2 is SVGEGT. Unmatched junction bases numbered 12, after V lost 5 bases and J lost 6 bases. There are 16 residues in the CDR3. CDR3: CASSNPGIAGADTQYF. The DNA of the CDR3 is TGTGCCAGCAGTAACCCTGGGATAGCGGGAGCGGATACGCAGTATTTT.

The V gene is TRBV5-4, the J gene TRBJ1-3; D might be TRBD1 (5 bases). Germline V gene lookup returns CDR1 SGHNT and CDR2 YYREEE (reference sequence). The CDR3 contains 15 residues. Trimming stripped 4 bases from V and 0 bases from J, with 11 bases between. CDR3 sequence: CASSAGRSSGNTIYF. The CDR3 coding sequence is TGTGCCAGCAGCGCGGGACGGAGCTCTGGAAACACCATATATTTT. The full variable domain, completed using reference TRBV5-4 and TRBJ1-3, is ETGVTQSPTHLIKTRGQQVTLRCSSQSGHNTVSWYQQALGQGPQFIFQYYREEENGRGNFPPRFSGLQFPNYSSELNVNALELDDSALYLCASSAGRSSGNTIYFGEGSWLTVV.